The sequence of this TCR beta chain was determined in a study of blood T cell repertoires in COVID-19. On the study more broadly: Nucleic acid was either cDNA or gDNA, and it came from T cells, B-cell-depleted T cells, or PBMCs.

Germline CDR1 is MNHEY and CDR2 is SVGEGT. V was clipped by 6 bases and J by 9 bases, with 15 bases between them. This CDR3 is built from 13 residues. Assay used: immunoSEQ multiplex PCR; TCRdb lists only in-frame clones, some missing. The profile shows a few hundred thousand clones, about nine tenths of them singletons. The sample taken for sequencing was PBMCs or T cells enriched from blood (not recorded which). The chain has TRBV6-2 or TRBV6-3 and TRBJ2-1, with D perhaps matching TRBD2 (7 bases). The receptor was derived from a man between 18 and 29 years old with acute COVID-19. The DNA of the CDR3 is TGTGCCAGCAGCCACGGGGGGCCTACTGAGCAGTTCTTC. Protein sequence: CASSHGGPTEQFF.